This is a list of T cell receptor beta chains from one sample in a study of immune evolution from preneoplasia to lung adenocarcinoma. The repertoire was sequenced with immunoSEQ multiplex PCR; TCRdb's copy has only in-frame clones and lacks some. The table lists roughly 4,800 clones, around 85% of them singletons. The material sequenced was FFPE atypical adenomatous hyperplasia tissue from the lung. The source of these receptors is a person between 65 and 79 years old with lung adenocarcinoma. Both conserved end residues are part of each CDR3. Fields, in order: J gene, D gene, clone size, V gene, CDR3 protein, CDR3 DNA. The D gene is left open where the match is weak. Where a row states a size, it is once, few, many or the class of an expanded clone; other rows omit it.

TRBJ2-7 | - | - | TRBV2 | CASHPFSGQHEQYF | TGTGCCAGCCACCCTTTTTCCGGGCAGCACGAGCAGTACTTC
TRBJ1-3 | - | - | TRBV30 | CAWSQGSGNTIYF | TGTGCCTGGAGTCAAGGCTCTGGAAACACCATATATTTT
TRBJ2-1 | TRBD2 | - | TRBV6-1 | CASSGTSGKTPINEQFF | TGTGCCAGCAGTGGGACTAGCGGTAAGACCCCCATCAATGAGCAGTTCTTC
TRBJ1-2 | - | few | TRBV7-3 | CASSRDVHYGYTF | TGTGCCAGCAGCCGGGACGTCCACTATGGCTACACCTTC
TRBJ1-1 | - | - | TRBV7-2 | CASSLPGKGGRQAFF | TGTGCCAGCAGCTTACCAGGAAAGGGCGGGAGGCAAGCTTTCTTT
TRBJ2-1 | - | - | TRBV4-2 | CASSPWADEQFF | TGTGCCAGCAGCCCGTGGGCCGATGAGCAGTTCTTC
TRBJ2-3 | - | - | TRBV11-3 | CASSQAGTGTDTQYF | TGTGCCAGCAGCCAAGCGGGTACGGGCACAGATACGCAGTATTTT
TRBJ1-2 | - | few | TRBV7-2 | CASSLAEGSYGYTF | TGTGCCAGCAGCTTAGCAGAGGGCAGCTATGGCTACACCTTC
TRBJ2-1 | - | - | TRBV2 | CASSEYLKSENEQFF | TGTGCCAGCAGTGAGTACCTCAAGAGTGAAAATGAGCAGTTCTTC
TRBJ2-1 | - | once | TRBV12-5 | CASGLSGRASEQFF | TGTGCTAGTGGTTTAAGCGGAAGGGCCTCTGAGCAGTTCTTC